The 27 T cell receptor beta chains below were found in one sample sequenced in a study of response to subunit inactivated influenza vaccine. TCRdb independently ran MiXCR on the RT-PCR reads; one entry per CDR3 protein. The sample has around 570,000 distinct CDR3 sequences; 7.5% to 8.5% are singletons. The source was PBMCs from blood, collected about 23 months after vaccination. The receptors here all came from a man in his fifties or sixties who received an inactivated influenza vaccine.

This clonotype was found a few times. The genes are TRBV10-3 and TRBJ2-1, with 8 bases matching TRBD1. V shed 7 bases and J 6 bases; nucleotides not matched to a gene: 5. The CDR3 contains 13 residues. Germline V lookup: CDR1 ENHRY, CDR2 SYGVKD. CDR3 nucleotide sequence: TGTGCCATCACCCGGGACAGGAGCAATGAGCAGTTCTTC. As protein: CAITRDRSNEQFF.

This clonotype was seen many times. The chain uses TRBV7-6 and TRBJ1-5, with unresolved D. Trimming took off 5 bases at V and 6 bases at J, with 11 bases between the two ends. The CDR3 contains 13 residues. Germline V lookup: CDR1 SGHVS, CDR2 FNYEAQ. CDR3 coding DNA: TGTGCCAGCAGCCTTTCGGATTTTCAGCCCCAGCATTTT. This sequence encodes CASSLSDFQPQHF. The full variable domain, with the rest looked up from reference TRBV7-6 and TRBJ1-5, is GAGVSQSPRYKVTKRGQDVALRCDPISGHVSLYWYRQALGQGPEFLTYFNYEAQQDKSGLPNDRFSAERPEGSISTLTIQRTEQRDSAMYRCASSLSDFQPQHFGDGTRLSIL.

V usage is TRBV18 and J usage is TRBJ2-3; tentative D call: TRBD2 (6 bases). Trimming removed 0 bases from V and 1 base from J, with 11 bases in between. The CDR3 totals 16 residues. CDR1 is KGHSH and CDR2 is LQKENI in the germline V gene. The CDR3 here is CASSPPLATRTDTQYF. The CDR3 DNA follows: TGTGCCAGCTCACCACCCCTAGCGACGCGCACAGATACGCAGTATTTT.

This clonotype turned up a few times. Here the CDR3 DNA reads TGTGCCATCAGTGAGTCGAAATTGGGACAGGGGACAGATACGCAGTATTTT. Translating gives CAISESKLGQGTDTQYF. The chain combines TRBV10-3 with TRBJ2-3; 10 bases match TRBD1. Germline trimming cut 0 bases from V and 3 bases from J; bases unmatched to any gene: 6. Germline values: CDR1 ENHRY, CDR2 SYGVKD. The CDR3 spans 17 residues.

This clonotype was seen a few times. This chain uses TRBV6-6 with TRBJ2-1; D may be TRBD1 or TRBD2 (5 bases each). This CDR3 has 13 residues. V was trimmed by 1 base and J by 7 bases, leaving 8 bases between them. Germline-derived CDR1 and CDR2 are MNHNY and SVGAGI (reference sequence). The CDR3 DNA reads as TGTGCCAGCAGTTACTGGGACGGGAATGAGCAGTTCTTC. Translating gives CASSYWDGNEQFF.

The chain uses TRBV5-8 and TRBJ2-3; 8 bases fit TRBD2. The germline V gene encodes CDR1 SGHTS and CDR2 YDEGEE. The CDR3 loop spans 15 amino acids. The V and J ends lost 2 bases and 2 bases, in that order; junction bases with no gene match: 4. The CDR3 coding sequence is TGTGCCAGCAGCTTCATGGGACTAGACACAGATACGCAGTATTTT. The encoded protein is CASSFMGLDTDTQYF.

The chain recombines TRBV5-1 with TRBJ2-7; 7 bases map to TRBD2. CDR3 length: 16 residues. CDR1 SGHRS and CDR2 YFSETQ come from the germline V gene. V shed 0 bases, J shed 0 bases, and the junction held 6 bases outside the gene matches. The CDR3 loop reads CASSLGGGGFSYEQYF. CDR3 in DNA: TGCGCCAGCAGCTTGGGAGGCGGGGGTTTCTCCTACGAGCAGTACTTC.

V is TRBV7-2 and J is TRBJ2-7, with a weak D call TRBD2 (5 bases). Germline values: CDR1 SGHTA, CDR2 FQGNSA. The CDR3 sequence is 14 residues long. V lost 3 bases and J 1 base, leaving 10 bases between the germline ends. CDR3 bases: TGTGCCAGCAGCTTGGACTGGATTTCCTACGAGCAGTACTTC. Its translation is CASSLDWISYEQYF.

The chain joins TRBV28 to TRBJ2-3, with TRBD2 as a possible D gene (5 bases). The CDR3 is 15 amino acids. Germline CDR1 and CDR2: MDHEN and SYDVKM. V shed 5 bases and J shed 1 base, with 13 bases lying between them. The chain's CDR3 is CASSPRMRGTDTQYF. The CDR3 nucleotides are TGTGCCAGCAGTCCCCGCATGCGGGGCACAGATACGCAGTATTTT.

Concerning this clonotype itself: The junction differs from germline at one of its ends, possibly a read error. DNA for the CDR3: TGTGCCAGTAGTGCGACGGGACAAAAATCCTACGAGCAGTACTTC. It specifies CASSATGQKSYEQYF. The chain carries TRBV6-1 and TRBJ2-7, with D possibly being TRBD1 (6 bases). The CDR3 has 15 residues. Germline V CDR1 and CDR2: MNHNS, SASEGT.

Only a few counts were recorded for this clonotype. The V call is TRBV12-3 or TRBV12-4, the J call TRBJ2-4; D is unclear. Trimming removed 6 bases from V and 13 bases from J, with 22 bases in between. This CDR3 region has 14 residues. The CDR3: CASSPQNGETQQYF. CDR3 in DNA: TGTGCCAGCAGCCCTCAAAACGGAGAGACCCAACAGTACTTC.

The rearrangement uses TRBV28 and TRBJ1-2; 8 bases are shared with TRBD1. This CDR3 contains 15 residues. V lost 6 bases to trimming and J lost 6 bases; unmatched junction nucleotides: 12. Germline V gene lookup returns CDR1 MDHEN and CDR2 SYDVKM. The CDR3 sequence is CASSFKGTGGHGYTF. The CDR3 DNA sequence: TGTGCCAGCAGCTTTAAGGGGACAGGTGGACATGGCTACACCTTC.

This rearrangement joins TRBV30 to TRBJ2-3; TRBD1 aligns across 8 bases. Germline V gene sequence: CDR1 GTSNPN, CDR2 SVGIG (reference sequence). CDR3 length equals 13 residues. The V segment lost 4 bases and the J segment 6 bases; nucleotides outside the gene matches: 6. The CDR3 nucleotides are TGTGCCTGGACAGGGGGCAGTGGGGATACGCAGTATTTT. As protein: CAWTGGSGDTQYF.

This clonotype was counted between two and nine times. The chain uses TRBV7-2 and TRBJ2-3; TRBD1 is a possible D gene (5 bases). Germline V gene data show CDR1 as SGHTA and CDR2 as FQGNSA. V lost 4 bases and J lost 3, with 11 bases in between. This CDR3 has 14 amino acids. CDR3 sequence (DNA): TGTGCCAGCAGCTCCAGGGCTAGGACAGATACGCAGTATTTT. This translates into CASSSRARTDTQYF.

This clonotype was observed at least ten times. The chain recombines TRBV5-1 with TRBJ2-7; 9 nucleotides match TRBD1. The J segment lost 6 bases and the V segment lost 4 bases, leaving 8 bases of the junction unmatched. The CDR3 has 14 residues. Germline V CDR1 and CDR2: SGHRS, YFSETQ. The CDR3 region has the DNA TGCGCCAGCAGCGTGTTACAGGGGGCGCGCGAGCAGTACTTC. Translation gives CASSVLQGAREQYF.

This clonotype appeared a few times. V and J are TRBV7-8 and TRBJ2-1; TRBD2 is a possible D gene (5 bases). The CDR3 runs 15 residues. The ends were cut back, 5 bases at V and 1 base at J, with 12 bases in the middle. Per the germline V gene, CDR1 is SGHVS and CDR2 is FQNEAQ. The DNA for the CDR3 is TGTGCCAGCAGCCGACGGCGGACTTCCTACAATGAGCAGTTCTTC. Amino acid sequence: CASSRRRTSYNEQFF.

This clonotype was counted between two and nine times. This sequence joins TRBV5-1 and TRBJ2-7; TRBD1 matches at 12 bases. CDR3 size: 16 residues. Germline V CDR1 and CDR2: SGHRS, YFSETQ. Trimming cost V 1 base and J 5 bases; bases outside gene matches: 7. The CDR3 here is CASSLQPGQGADEQYF. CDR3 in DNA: TGCGCCAGCAGCTTGCAACCGGGACAGGGGGCGGACGAGCAGTACTTC.

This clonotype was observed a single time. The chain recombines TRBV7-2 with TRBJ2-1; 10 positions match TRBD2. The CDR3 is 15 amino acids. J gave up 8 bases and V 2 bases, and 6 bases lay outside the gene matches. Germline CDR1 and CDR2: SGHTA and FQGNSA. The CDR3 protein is CASSLQAGGPYEQFF. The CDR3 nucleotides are TGTGCCAGCAGCTTACAAGCGGGGGGGCCATATGAGCAGTTCTTC.

The CDR3 sequence is CSARDSRASSYNEQFF. The CDR3 DNA is TGCAGTGCTAGGGACTCACGGGCGAGCTCCTACAATGAGCAGTTCTTC. This chain connects TRBV20-1 to TRBJ2-1, with a tentative D call TRBD2 (5 bases). The V and J ends lost 3 bases and 0 bases respectively, with 15 bases between them. The CDR3 contains 16 residues. CDR1 and CDR2 from the germline V gene are DFQATT and SNEGSKA (reference sequence).

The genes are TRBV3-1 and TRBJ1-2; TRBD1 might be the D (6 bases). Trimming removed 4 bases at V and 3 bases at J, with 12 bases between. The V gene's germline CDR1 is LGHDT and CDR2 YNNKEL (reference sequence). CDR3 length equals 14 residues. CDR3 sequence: CASSPSGVHYGYTF. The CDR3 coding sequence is TGTGCCAGCAGCCCTTCAGGGGTACACTATGGCTACACCTTC.

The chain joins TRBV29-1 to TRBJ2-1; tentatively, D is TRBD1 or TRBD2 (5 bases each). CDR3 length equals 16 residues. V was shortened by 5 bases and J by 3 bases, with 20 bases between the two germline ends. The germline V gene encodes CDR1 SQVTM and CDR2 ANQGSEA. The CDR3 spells CSVPLSGGRIYNEQFF. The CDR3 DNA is TGCAGCGTTCCCCTTTCTGGGGGTAGAATCTACAATGAGCAGTTCTTC.

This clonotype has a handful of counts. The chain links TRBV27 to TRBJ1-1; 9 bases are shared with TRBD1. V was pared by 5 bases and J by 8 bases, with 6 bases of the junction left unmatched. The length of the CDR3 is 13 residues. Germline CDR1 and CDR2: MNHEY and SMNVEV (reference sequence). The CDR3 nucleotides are TGTGCCAGCAGTCCCCGGGGGACAGGGGAAGCTTTCTTT. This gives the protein CASSPRGTGEAFF.

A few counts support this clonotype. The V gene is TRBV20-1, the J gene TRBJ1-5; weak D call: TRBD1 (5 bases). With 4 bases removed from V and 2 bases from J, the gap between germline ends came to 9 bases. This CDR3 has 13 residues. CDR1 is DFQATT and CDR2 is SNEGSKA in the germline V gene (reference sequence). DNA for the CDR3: TGCAGTGCTAAGCTAGGGGGCAATCAGCCCCAGCATTTT. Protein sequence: CSAKLGGNQPQHF.

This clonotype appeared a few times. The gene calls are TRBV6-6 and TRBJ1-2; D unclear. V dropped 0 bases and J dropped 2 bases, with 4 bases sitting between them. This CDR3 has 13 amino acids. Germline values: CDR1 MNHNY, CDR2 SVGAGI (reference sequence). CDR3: CASSYSPNYGYTF. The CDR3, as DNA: TGTGCCAGCAGTTACTCTCCCAACTATGGCTACACCTTC.

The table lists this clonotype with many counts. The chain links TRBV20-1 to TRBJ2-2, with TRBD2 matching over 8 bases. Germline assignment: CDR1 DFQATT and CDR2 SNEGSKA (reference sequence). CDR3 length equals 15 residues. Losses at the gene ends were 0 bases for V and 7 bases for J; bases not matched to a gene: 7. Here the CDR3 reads CSARDRLAMGGELFF. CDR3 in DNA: TGCAGTGCTAGAGATCGACTAGCGATGGGCGGGGAGCTGTTTTTT.

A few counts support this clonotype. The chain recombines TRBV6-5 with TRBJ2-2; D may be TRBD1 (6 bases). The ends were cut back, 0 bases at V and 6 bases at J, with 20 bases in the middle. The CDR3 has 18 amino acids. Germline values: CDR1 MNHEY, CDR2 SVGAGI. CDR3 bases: TGTGCCAGCAGTTACTCGGCGTCTGGGGGCGGTAAAGCCGGGGAGCTGTTTTTT. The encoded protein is CASSYSASGGGKAGELFF.

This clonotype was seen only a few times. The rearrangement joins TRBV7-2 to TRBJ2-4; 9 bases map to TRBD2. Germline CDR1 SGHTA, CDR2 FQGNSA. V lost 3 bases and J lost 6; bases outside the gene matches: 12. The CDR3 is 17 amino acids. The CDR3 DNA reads TGTGCCAGCAGCTTTGTTGCGGGAGGGGGAGGGGGAAACATTCAGTACTTC. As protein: CASSFVAGGGGGNIQYF.